One and the same sample provided the 26 T cell receptor beta chains below, sequenced in a study of T cells in Graves' hyperthyroidism and ophthalmopathy. Amplification of TCR beta CDR3 regions was performed using RNA transcripts as template. HTBI primers were used for first-round RT-PCR of the TCR CDR3. TCRdb used MiXCR to reprocess the multiplex PCR reads, holding one entry per CDR3 protein. The table lists 550,000 to 700,000 distinct CDR3 sequences, roughly 14% of them singletons. The sequencing sample was made of blood. The receptors were gathered from a woman aged 35 to 49 with Graves' ophthalmopathy.

This clonotype appeared many times. This chain joins TRBV28 and TRBJ2-7; TRBD2 matches at 8 bases. Trimming removed 6 bases from V and 4 bases from J; junction bases left unmatched: 8. This CDR3 region has 14 residues. The V gene's germline CDR1 is MDHEN and CDR2 SYDVKM. The chain's CDR3 is CASSPPGGGYEQYF. The CDR3 DNA reads TGTGCCAGCAGCCCCCCGGGAGGGGGGTACGAGCAGTACTTC.

The rearrangement links TRBV12-5 to TRBJ1-1, with TRBD1 matching 10 bases. Germline loops: CDR1 LGHNT, CDR2 FRNRAP. V was clipped by 5 bases and J by 6 bases; unmatched bases: 6. The CDR3 sequence is 14 residues long. The CDR3, as DNA: TGTGCTAGTGGTCTCGGACAGGGGGACTCTGAAGCTTTCTTT. This codes for CASGLGQGDSEAFF.

This clonotype was recorded many times. V usage is TRBV6-1 and J usage is TRBJ1-1; D not certain. Per the germline V gene, CDR1 is MNHNS and CDR2 is SASEGT. CDR3 size: 12 residues. Trimming shortened V by 2 bases and J by 7 bases, and 8 bases separated the two germline ends. This CDR3 reads CASSEFGSEAFF. Written as DNA, the CDR3 is TGTGCCAGCAGTGAATTCGGGAGTGAAGCTTTCTTT.

This clonotype was observed many times. The V and J genes are TRBV7-2 and TRBJ2-7; D is uncertain. The CDR3 spans 14 residues. From germline, CDR1 is SGHTA and CDR2 FQGNSA. The V end lost 2 bases, the J end lost 1 base, and 9 bases lay between the germline ends. CDR3 residues: CASSLSYLSYEQYF. Written as DNA, the CDR3 is TGTGCCAGCAGCTTAAGTTACTTGTCCTACGAGCAGTACTTC.

This clonotype was seen ten or more times. V and J are TRBV4-1 and TRBJ2-7, with D possibly matching TRBD2 (5 bases). The CDR3 has 16 residues. CDR1 is MGHRA, CDR2 YSYEKL, per germline. Trimming stripped 0 bases from V and 3 bases from J, with 15 bases between. The CDR3 DNA reads TGCGCCAGCAGCCAAGATTCGGCGGGCAATAGCTACGAGCAGTACTTC. It is translated as CASSQDSAGNSYEQYF.

This clonotype was picked up many times. The rearrangement uses TRBV25-1 and TRBJ2-4; no definite D call. V lost 3 bases and J lost 0, with 9 bases in between. The CDR3 sequence is 15 residues long. CDR1 and CDR2 from the germline V gene are MGHDK and SYGVNS. The CDR3 DNA is TGTGCCAGCAGTGAGACCTCCGGAGCCAAAAACATTCAGTACTTC. Amino acid sequence: CASSETSGAKNIQYF. Using reference TRBV25-1 and TRBJ2-4 for the parts outside the CDR3, the full variable domain is EADIYQTPRYLVIGTGKKITLECSQTMGHDKMYWYQQDPGMELHLIHYSYGVNSTEKGDLSSESTVSRIRTEHFPLTLESARPSHTSQYLCASSETSGAKNIQYFGAGTRLSVL.

This clonotype was counted ten times or more. The CDR3: CASTSSGAGGNTIYF. The CDR3 region has the DNA TGTGCCAGCACGTCGTCGGGGGCCGGTGGAAACACCATATATTTT. V is TRBV6-5 and J is TRBJ1-3; the D gene is possibly TRBD1 (6 bases). This CDR3 region has 15 residues. CDR1 MNHEY and CDR2 SVGAGI come from the germline V gene. V shed 7 bases and J shed 3 bases, with 16 bases lying between them.

This clonotype was observed many times. The chain combines TRBV25-1 with TRBJ1-2; 8 bases are a match to TRBD1. CDR3 size: 15 residues. Germline CDR1 MGHDK, CDR2 SYGVNS. The V gene end was trimmed by 4 bases and the J gene end by 6 bases; junction bases not matched to a gene: 10. The CDR3 spells CASSGHSDRADGYTF. CDR3 in DNA: TGTGCCAGCAGTGGACACTCGGACAGGGCTGATGGCTACACCTTC.

This clonotype occurred many times. This chain links TRBV29-1 with TRBJ1-2; a weak D match, TRBD1 (5 bases). V was trimmed by 4 bases and J by 8 bases, leaving 8 bases between them. The CDR3 extends over 10 amino acids. From germline, CDR1 is SQVTM and CDR2 ANQGSEA. CDR3 region: CSVAGDGYTF. CDR3 DNA: TGCAGCGTTGCGGGGGACGGCTACACCTTC.

V gene TRBV6-2 or TRBV6-3 combines with J gene TRBJ1-2; TRBD1 aligns across 9 bases. Germline lookup yields CDR1 MNHEY and CDR2 SVGEGT. The ends lost 10 bases at V and 6 bases at J; junction bases unmatched: 18. This CDR3 is 16 amino acids long. The chain's CDR3 is CATFGQGSGGRHGYTF. As DNA, the CDR3 is TGTGCCACCTTTGGACAGGGGAGTGGGGGTCGTCATGGCTACACCTTC.

Many counts were recorded for this clonotype. The rearrangement uses TRBV19 and TRBJ1-1, with 8 positions matching TRBD1. Germline V gives CDR1 LNHDA, CDR2 SQIVND (reference sequence). CDR3 length: 14 amino acids. V shed 5 bases and J 3 bases; nucleotides not matched to a gene: 5. DNA of the CDR3: TGTGCCAGTAGTGCCCAGGGGGCGTACACTGAAGCTTTCTTT. Protein sequence: CASSAQGAYTEAFF.

This clonotype was seen repeatedly, ten times or more. The J gene is TRBJ2-5, the V gene TRBV6-2 or TRBV6-3; TRBD1 matches at 7 bases. CDR1 and CDR2 (germline): MNHEY, SVGEGT. Trimming at V came to 6 bases and at J to 2 bases, leaving 9 bases not matched to a gene. The CDR3 contains 15 residues. This CDR3 is CASRKVGRGQETQYF. CDR3 nucleotides: TGTGCCAGCAGGAAAGTGGGCAGGGGGCAAGAGACCCAGTACTTC.

The chain employs TRBV28 and TRBJ2-7, with D perhaps TRBD1 or TRBD2 (5 bases each). CDR1 is MDHEN, CDR2 SYDVKM, per germline. The CDR3 is 14 residues long. Trimming took 10 bases from V and 0 from J, leaving 16 bases between them. CDR3 amino acids: CATEGRLSSYEQYF. As DNA, the CDR3 is TGTGCCACCGAGGGACGGCTAAGCTCCTACGAGCAGTACTTC.

This clonotype was recorded at least ten times. The rearrangement uses TRBV28 and TRBJ1-3; D unresolved. The CDR3 is 17 residues long. Germline V gene sequence: CDR1 MDHEN, CDR2 SYDVKM. V lost 3 bases and J 7 bases, leaving 22 bases between the germline ends. CDR3 loop: CASSLAAAGGPWNTIYF. The CDR3 DNA follows: TGTGCCAGCAGTTTGGCGGCTGCCGGCGGTCCCTGGAACACCATATATTTT.

Many counts were recorded for this clonotype. This rearrangement joins TRBV12-3 or TRBV12-4 to TRBJ1-1; 8 bases fit TRBD1. The CDR3 extends over 19 amino acids. Trimming took 0 bases from V and 4 from J; bases not matched to a gene: 16. CDR3 region: CASSLASARGDRGGTEAFF. Written as DNA, the CDR3 is TGTGCCAGCAGTTTAGCGTCTGCGAGAGGTGACAGGGGCGGCACTGAAGCTTTCTTT.

This clonotype was observed many times. The chain recombines TRBV19 with TRBJ1-1; the D is unclear. The CDR3 runs 15 residues. The germline V gene encodes CDR1 LNHDA and CDR2 SQIVND (reference sequence). Between the trimmed V and J ends, which lost 7 bases and 1 base, there was a span of 16 bases. CDR3 sequence: CASKTSPGRNTEAFF. CDR3 coding DNA: TGTGCCAGTAAGACAAGCCCCGGACGGAACACTGAAGCTTTCTTT. The entire variable domain, with the rest obtained from reference TRBV19 and TRBJ1-1, is as follows: DGGITQSPKYLFRKEGQNVTLSCEQNLNHDAMYWYRQDPGQGLRLIYYSQIVNDFQKGDIAEGYSVSREKKESFPLTVTSAQKNPTAFYLCASKTSPGRNTEAFFGQGTRLTVV.

In this sample, this clonotype turned up many times. The chain recombines TRBV7-8 with TRBJ2-7; 8 positions agree with TRBD1. The V gene's germline CDR1 is SGHVS and CDR2 FQNEAQ. The CDR3 sequence is 18 residues long. Trimming removed 2 bases from V and 4 bases from J; junction bases left unmatched: 16. DNA for the CDR3: TGTGCCAGCAGCTTATTGACCGAGACAGGGGCCTTTTTTTACGAGCAGTACTTC. Its protein product is CASSLLTETGAFFYEQYF.

At least ten counts were recorded for this clonotype. It may be a read error: a sequence one base away is much more abundant. The chain is built from TRBV6-5 and TRBJ1-1, with D perhaps matching TRBD1 (6 bases). Germline V lookup: CDR1 MNHEY, CDR2 SVGAGI. There are 14 residues in the CDR3. With 0 bases removed from V and 1 base from J, the gap between germline ends came to 6 bases. CDR3 in DNA: TGTGCCAGCAGTTACTCGGACAGGAACACTGAAGCTTTCTTT. Translated: CASSYSDRNTEAFF.

This clonotype was detected only a few times. The V and J genes are TRBV28 and TRBJ2-2; 8 nucleotides match TRBD2. V lost 4 bases to trimming and J lost 6 bases; unmatched junction nucleotides: 7. The CDR3 is 15 residues long. The germline V gene has CDR1 MDHEN and CDR2 SYDVKM. In nucleotides, the CDR3 is TGTGCCAGCAGTTCAGGACTAGCTATCGCCGGGGAGCTGTTTTTT. Its translation is CASSSGLAIAGELFF.

This chain joins TRBV7-8 and TRBJ2-3; a weak D match, TRBD2 (6 bases). Germline-derived CDR1 and CDR2 are SGHVS and FQNEAQ. The CDR3 loop spans 15 amino acids. V lost 5 bases and J 8 bases, leaving 20 bases between the germline ends. CDR3 sequence: CASSPGLQGRGTQYF. The DNA for the CDR3 is TGTGCCAGCAGCCCAGGACTGCAAGGGCGGGGTACGCAGTATTTT.

This clonotype was recorded many times. The rearrangement uses TRBV27 and TRBJ2-1; 14 positions agree with TRBD2. CDR3 length: 18 amino acids. V shed 5 bases, J shed 2 bases, and the junction held 8 bases outside the gene matches. From germline, CDR1 is MNHEY and CDR2 SMNVEV (reference sequence). CDR3 sequence (DNA): TGTGCCAGCAGTCAGACTAGCGGGAGGGGGGTACCCTACAATGAGCAGTTCTTC. It translates to CASSQTSGRGVPYNEQFF.

This clonotype was seen at least ten times. This rearrangement joins TRBV12-3 or TRBV12-4 to TRBJ2-7; no definite D call. This CDR3 comprises 14 residues. The germline V and J ends were trimmed by 1 base and 3 bases, with 10 bases remaining between them. The chain's CDR3 is CASSLGTTIYEQYF. The CDR3 nucleotides are TGTGCCAGCAGTTTAGGGACGACGATCTACGAGCAGTACTTC.

The chain is built from TRBV7-6 and TRBJ2-1, with 7 bases aligning to TRBD2. The CDR3 spans 15 residues. After removal of 6 bases from V and 5 bases from J, the junction contained 10 bases not matched to a gene. Germline loops: CDR1 SGHVS, CDR2 FNYEAQ. CDR3 coding DNA: TGTGCCAGCAGTGGTACCGGGACTAAGAACAATGAGCAGTTCTTC. It specifies CASSGTGTKNNEQFF. Combining the CDR3 with reference TRBV7-6 and TRBJ2-1 gives the whole variable domain GAGVSQSPRYKVTKRGQDVALRCDPISGHVSLYWYRQALGQGPEFLTYFNYEAQQDKSGLPNDRFSAERPEGSISTLTIQRTEQRDSAMYRCASSGTGTKNNEQFFGPGTRLTVL.

This clonotype was observed many times. The J gene is TRBJ2-7, the V gene TRBV6-2 or TRBV6-3; D call uncertain. Deletions cut 2 bases from V and 5 bases from J, with 16 bases between. The CDR3 covers 15 residues. CDR1 is MNHEY and CDR2 is SVGEGT in the germline V gene. The CDR3 DNA reads as TGTGCCAGCAGTTACGGTATAGAGGTGGCAAACGAGCAGTACTTC. It translates to CASSYGIEVANEQYF.

On this clonotype itself: A clone one base away is much larger, so this may be a read error. V is TRBV7-9 and J is TRBJ2-7; D remains ambiguous. The V end lost 2 bases, the J end lost 5 bases, and 13 bases lay between the germline ends. This CDR3 region has 14 residues. CDR1 and CDR2 from the germline V gene are SEHNR and FQNEAQ (reference sequence). The CDR3 DNA reads TGTGCCAGCAGCTTACCGTGCAAGGCGGACGAGCAGTACTTC. It yields the protein CASSLPCKADEQYF. Together with reference TRBV7-9 and TRBJ2-7, the CDR3 gives the full variable domain: DTGVSQNPRHKITKRGQNVTFRCDPISEHNRLYWYRQTLGQGPEFLTYFQNEAQLEKSRLLSDRFSAERPKGSFSTLEIQRTEQGDSAMYLCASSLPCKADEQYFGPGTRLTVT.

This clonotype was seen ten or more times. CDR3 loop: CASSESISNQPQHF. DNA for the CDR3: TGTGCCAGCAGTGAATCCATTAGCAATCAGCCCCAGCATTTT. V usage is TRBV2 and J usage is TRBJ1-5; D ambiguous. Trimming cost V 2 bases and J 0 bases, with 5 bases left between them. Germline CDR1 and CDR2: SNHLY and FYNNEI. CDR3 length equals 14 residues.